Listed below are T cell receptor beta chains from one sample, sequenced in a study of post-analysis software for immune sequencing data. One entry per CDR3 protein, called by TCRdb with MiXCR from the PCR reads. Among approximately 730,000 distinct CDR3 sequences listed, around 27% were seen once. The material sequenced was blood. Receptors originate from a girl aged 10-17 years with multiple sclerosis. Each CDR3 is given with its conserved first and last residue. The D gene is left open where the match is weak. Clone size, where shown, is once, few, many, or a class for clones that have expanded.

. | . | TRBJ2-1 | TRBV4-3 | CASSQGVSRRALDNEQFF | TGCGCCAGCAGCCAAGGAGTTAGCAGGAGGGCCCTTGACAATGAGCAGTTCTTC
few | TRBD1 | TRBJ1-2 | TRBV14 | CASSQARTGYGYTF | TGTGCCAGCAGCCAAGCAAGGACAGGGTACGGCTACACCTTC
few | TRBD1 | TRBJ2-5 | TRBV20-1 | CSARDFQGAAGTQYF | TGCAGTGCTAGAGATTTCCAGGGGGCGGCAGGGACCCAGTACTTC
. | . | TRBJ2-5 | TRBV18 | CASSAASQETQYF | TGTGCCAGCTCAGCGGCATCACAAGAGACCCAGTACTTC
. | . | TRBJ2-4 | TRBV28 | CASSRPLTGVAKNIQYF | TGTGCCAGCAGCCGCCCACTGACAGGAGTAGCCAAAAACATTCAGTACTTC
. | TRBD1 | TRBJ2-7 | TRBV29-1 | CSVRRTGGYYEQYF | TGCAGCGTTAGGCGGACAGGGGGGTACTACGAGCAGTACTTC
. | . | TRBJ2-7 | TRBV29-1 | CSVTKWGDEQYF | TGCAGCGTTACAAAATGGGGGGACGAGCAGTACTTC
. | . | TRBJ2-5 | TRBV5-1 | CASSLGQPTQETQYF | TGCGCCAGCAGCTTGGGACAGCCGACACAAGAGACCCAGTACTTC
. | TRBD2 | TRBJ2-3 | TRBV7-2 | CASSNGLGEADTQYF | TGTGCCAGCAGCAACGGACTAGGAGAGGCAGATACGCAGTATTTT
few | TRBD1 | TRBJ2-7 | TRBV28 | CASRRQGAVGNNYEQYF | TGTGCCAGCAGGAGGCAGGGGGCGGTGGGGAATAACTACGAGCAGTACTTC
. | TRBD2 | TRBJ2-5 | TRBV7-9 | CASSFLGGGEGRTQYF | TGTGCCAGCAGCTTCTTAGGCGGGGGGGAGGGACGGACCCAGTACTTC
few | . | TRBJ2-4 | TRBV7-2 | CASSLVEGPKNIQYF | TGTGCCAGCAGCTTAGTTGAGGGGCCCAAAAACATTCAGTACTTC
. | . | TRBJ1-5 | TRBV10-3 | CASKHGGGNNQPQHF | TGTGCCAGCAAGCACGGGGGGGGTAACAATCAGCCCCAGCATTTT
. | . | TRBJ1-5 | TRBV28 | CASYSVGYRQPQHF | TGTGCCAGCTACAGTGTCGGGTATCGGCAGCCCCAGCATTTT